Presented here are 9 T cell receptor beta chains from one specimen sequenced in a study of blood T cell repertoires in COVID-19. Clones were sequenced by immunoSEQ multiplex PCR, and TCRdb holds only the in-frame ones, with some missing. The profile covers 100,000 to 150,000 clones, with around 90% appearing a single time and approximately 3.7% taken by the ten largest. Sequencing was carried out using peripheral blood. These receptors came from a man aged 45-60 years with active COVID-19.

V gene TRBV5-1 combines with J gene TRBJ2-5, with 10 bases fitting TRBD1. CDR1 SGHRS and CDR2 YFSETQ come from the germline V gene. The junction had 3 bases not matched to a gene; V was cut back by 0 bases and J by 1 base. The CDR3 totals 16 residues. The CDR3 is CASSLVGQGGQETQYF. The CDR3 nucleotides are TGCGCCAGCAGCTTGGTAGGACAGGGGGGCCAAGAGACCCAGTACTTC.

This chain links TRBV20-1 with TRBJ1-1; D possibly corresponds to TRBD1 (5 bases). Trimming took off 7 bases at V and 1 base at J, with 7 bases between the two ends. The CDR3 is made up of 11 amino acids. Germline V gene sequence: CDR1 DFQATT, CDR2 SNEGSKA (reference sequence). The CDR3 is CSGRENTEAFF. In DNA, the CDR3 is TGCAGTGGCAGGGAGAACACTGAAGCTTTCTTT.

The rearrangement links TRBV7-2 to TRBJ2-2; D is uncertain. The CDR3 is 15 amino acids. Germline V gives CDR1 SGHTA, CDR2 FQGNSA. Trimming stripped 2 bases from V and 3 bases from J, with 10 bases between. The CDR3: CASSLLVSDTGELFF. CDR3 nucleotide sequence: TGTGCCAGCAGCTTATTGGTATCAGACACCGGGGAGCTGTTTTTT.

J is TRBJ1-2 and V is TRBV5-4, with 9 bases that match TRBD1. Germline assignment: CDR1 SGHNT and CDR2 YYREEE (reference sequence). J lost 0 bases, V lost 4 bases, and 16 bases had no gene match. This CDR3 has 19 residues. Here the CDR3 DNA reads TGTGCCAGCAGCCCGCTAGCTTCCGGGACAGGGAGGACTAACTATGGCTACACCTTC. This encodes CASSPLASGTGRTNYGYTF.

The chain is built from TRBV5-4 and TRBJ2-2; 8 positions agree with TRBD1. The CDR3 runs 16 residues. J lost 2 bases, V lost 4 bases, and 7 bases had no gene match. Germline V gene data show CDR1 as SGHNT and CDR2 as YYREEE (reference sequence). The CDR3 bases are TGTGCCAGCAGCACCTGGACAGGGACAAACACCGGGGAGCTGTTTTTT. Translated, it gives CASSTWTGTNTGELFF.

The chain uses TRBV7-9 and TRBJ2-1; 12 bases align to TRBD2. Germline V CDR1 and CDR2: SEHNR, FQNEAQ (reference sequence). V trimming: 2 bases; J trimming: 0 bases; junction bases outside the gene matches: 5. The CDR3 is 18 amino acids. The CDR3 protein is CASSLLAGGPSSYNEQFF. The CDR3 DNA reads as TGTGCCAGCAGCTTACTAGCGGGAGGGCCCAGCTCCTACAATGAGCAGTTCTTC.

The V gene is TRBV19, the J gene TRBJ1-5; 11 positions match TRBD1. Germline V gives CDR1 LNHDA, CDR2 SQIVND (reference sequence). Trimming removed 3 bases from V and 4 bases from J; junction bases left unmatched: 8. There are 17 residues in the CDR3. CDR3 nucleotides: TGTGCCAGTAGTATTATGGACAGGGGGCTAGGAAATCAGCCCCAGCATTTT. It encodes CASSIMDRGLGNQPQHF.

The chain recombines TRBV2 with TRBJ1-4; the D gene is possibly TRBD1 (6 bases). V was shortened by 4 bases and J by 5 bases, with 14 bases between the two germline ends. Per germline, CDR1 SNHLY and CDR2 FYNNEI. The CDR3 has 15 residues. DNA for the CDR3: TGTGCCAGCAGTGTGAGGCAGGGGCGAAATGAAAAACTGTTTTTT. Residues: CASSVRQGRNEKLFF.

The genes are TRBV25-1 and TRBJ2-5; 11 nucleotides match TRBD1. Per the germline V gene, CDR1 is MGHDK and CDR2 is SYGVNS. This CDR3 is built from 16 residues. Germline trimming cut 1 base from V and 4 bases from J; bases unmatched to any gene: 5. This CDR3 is CASSESPGQGGETQYF. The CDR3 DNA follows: TGTGCCAGCAGTGAATCACCGGGACAGGGGGGAGAGACCCAGTACTTC.